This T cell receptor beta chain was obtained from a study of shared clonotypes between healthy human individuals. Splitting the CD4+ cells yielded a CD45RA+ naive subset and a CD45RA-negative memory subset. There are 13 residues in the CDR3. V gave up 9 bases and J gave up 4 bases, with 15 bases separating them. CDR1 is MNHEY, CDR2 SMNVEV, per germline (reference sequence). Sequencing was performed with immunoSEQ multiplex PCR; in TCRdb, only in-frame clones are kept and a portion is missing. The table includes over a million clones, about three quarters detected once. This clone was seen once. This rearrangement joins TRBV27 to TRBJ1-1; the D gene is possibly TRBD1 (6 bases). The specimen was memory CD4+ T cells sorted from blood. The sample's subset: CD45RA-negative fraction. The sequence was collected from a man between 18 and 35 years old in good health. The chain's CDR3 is CASTGWGSTEAFF. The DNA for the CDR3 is TGTGCCAGTACAGGGTGGGGGAGCACTGAAGCTTTCTTT.